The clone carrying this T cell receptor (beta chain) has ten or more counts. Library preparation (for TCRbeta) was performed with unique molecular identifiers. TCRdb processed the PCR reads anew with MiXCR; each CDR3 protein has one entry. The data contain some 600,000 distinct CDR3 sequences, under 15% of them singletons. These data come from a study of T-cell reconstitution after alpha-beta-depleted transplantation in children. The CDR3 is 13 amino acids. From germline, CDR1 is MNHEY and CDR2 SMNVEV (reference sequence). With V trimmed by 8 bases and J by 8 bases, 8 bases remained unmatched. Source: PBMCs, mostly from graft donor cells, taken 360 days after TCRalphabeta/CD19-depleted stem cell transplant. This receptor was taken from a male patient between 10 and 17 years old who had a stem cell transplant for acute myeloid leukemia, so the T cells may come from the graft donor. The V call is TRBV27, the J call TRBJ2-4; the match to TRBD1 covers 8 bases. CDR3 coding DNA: TGTGCCAGCGGGTCCAGGGGGCCGGACATTCAGTACTTC. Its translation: CASGSRGPDIQYF.